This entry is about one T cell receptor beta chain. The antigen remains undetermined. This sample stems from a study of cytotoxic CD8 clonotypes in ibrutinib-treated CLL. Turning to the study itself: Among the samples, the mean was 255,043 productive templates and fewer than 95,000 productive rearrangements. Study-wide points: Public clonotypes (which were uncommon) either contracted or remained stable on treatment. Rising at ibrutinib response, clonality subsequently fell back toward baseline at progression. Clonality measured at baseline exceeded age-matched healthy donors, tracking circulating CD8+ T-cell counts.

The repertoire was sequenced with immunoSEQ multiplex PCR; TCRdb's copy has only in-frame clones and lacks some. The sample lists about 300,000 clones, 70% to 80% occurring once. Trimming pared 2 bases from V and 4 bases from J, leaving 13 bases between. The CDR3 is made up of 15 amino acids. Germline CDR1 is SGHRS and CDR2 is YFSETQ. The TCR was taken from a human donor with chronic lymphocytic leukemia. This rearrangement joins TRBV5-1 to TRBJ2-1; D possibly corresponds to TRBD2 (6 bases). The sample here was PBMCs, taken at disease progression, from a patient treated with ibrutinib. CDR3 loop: CASSFIGRIYNEQFF. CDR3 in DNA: TGCGCCAGCAGCTTTATAGGGAGGATATACAATGAGCAGTTCTTC.